This T cell receptor beta chain was documented in a study of blood T cell repertoires in COVID-19 (dated by TCRdb to about 2020). About the study as a whole: Samples covering the acute and convalescent phases of COVID-19 were provided by collaborators in the United States, Italy and Spain. A de-identified subject ID, COVID-19 status, age in years and sex were almost always included in the sample metadata. The repertoires were released in a freely available public database intended as a resource for research on the immune response to SARS-CoV-2. Samples came from the ongoing ImmuneRACE study (first 160 participants) plus 1,254 subjects from 6 global collaborators. HLA class I and class II types, where available, came from metadata supplied by the sample provider rather than from assay-based typing. Subjects who had been exposed to COVID-19, were actively infected with it, or had recovered from it provided the deeply sampled blood TCRbeta repertoires that made up the dataset. The material from the prospective study consisted of cDNA or gDNA derived from T cells, B-cell-depleted T cells, or PBMCs.

The collaborating institutions used their own protocols to collect whole blood in K2EDTA tubes. Collaborator samples were shipped for TCRbeta analysis as frozen whole blood, isolated PBMCs, or DNA extracted from either sample type. TCRbeta CDR3 regions were amplified from genomic DNA using the immunoSEQ Assay, a bias-controlled multiplex PCR. On the study's bioinformatics: The number of nucleated cells in each sample was estimated by amplification of reference gene primers within the assay. Sequence reads were collapsed and filtered to measure the absolute abundance of every unique TCRbeta CDR3 rearrangement. Productive Simpson clonality was computed per sample as the square root of Simpson's diversity index over productive rearrangements. TCRdb mirrors the immuneACCESS table, restricted to in-frame sequences. Some clones are absent from its copies; in checked studies, under half trace to an unresolved V gene, and the reason for the others is unknown. The D gene and trimming were derived from the DNA, and the V and J assignments and clone size from that table. The sample table lists 200,000 to 250,000 clones, approximately 86% of them with a count of one. The top ten constitute about 7.6% of the sample.

V is trimmed back by 4 bases and J by 4 bases, and the junction contains 9 bases that no gene match accounts for. For CDR1 and CDR2, the germline V gene lists SGHRS and YFSETQ. The CDR3, cysteine through phenylalanine, is 16 amino acids long. Only the CDR3 part of the read is kept: 48 bases, read in frame from the first base. Comment on this clone: Its recognized antigen is unknown. There are no base qualities to consult, and no much larger clone falls within one base.

What the research found in general, with its limitations: The quantity of clinical and demographic metadata differed by source and by participant and was supplied without curation.

The receptor's source is a woman aged 70 to 79 with active or convalescent COVID-19. The rearrangement joined TRBV5-1 to TRBJ2-1, and 9 junctional nucleotides match TRBD2. Sequenced sample: peripheral blood. The CDR3 region reads CASSSSGGLKYNEQFF. The DNA sequence is as follows: TGCGCCAGCAGCAGTAGCGGGGGTTTGAAATACAATGAGCAGTTCTTC.